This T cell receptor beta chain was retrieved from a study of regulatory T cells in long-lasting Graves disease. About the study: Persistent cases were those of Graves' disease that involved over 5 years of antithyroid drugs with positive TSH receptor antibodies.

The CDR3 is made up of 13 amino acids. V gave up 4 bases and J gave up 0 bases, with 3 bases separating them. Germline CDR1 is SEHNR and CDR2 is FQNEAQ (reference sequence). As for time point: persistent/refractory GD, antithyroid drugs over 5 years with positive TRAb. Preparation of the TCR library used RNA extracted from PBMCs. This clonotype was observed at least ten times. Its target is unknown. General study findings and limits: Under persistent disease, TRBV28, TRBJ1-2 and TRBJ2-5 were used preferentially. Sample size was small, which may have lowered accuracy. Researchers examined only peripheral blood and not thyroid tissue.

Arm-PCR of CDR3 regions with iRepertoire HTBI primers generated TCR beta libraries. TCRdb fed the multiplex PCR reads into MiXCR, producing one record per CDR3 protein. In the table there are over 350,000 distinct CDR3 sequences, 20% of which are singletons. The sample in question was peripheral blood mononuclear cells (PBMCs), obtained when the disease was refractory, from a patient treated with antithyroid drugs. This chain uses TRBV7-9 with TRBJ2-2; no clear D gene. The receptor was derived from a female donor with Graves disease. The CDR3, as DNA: TGTGCCAGCAGCTCCTCGAACACCGGGGAGCTGTTTTTT. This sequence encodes CASSSSNTGELFF.